This is a list of T cell receptor beta chains from one sample in a study of monozygotic twins with cystic fibrosis. Sequencing used immunoSEQ multiplex PCR; TCRdb keeps in-frame clones, though not all of them. Among approximately 33,000 clones, nearly 85% were seen once, and the ten largest hold roughly 1.5%. Sample: blood. These TCRs come from a girl aged 2-10 years with cystic fibrosis. CDR3s include the opening cysteine and the closing phenylalanine or tryptophan. The D gene is left open where the match is weak. Rows give clone size only sometimes, using once, few, many, or a class for an expanded clone.

once | TRBJ2-5 | TRBV7-2 | TRBD2 | TGTGCCAGCAGCTTCCAACTAGCGGGGGGGCGCGAGACCCAGTACTTC | CASSFQLAGGRETQYF
- | TRBJ2-4 | TRBV6-6 | - | TGTGCCGAGCCTGGACCCGCTTCTATTCAGTACTTC | CAEPGPASIQYF
- | TRBJ1-5 | TRBV28 | - | TGTGCCAGCAGTTTCGGTGGTCAGCCCCAGCATTTT | CASSFGGQPQHF
- | TRBJ2-5 | TRBV2 | TRBD2 | TGTGCCAGCAGGGAGACTAGCGGGGCACTCCAAGAGACCCAGTACTTC | CASRETSGALQETQYF
- | TRBJ2-5 | TRBV7-9 | - | TGTGCCAGCAGCGCGTTAAACGGGGAAGAGACCCAGTACTTC | CASSALNGEETQYF
once | TRBJ2-7 | TRBV4-1 | - | TGCGCCAGCAGCCTCCTCCTTAGTCACGAGCAGTACTTC | CASSLLLSHEQYF
- | TRBJ2-7 | TRBV5-1 | TRBD2 | TGCGCCAGCAGCTTTAGGCTAGCGGGTCCTTCCACCTACGAGCAGTACTTC | CASSFRLAGPSTYEQYF
- | TRBJ2-1 | TRBV5-8 | - | TGTGCCAGCAGCCCTAGTTCCCCCTACTACAATGAGCAGTTCTTC | CASSPSSPYYNEQFF
- | TRBJ2-1 | TRBV25-1 | - | TGTGCCAGCACCCCCTCTGGGCAGGGGCGGAATGAGCAGTTCTTC | CASTPSGQGRNEQFF
- | TRBJ2-5 | TRBV25-1 | - | TGTGCCAGCAGTGAGGAGACCCAGTACTTC | CASSEETQYF
- | TRBJ2-3 | TRBV29-1 | TRBD2 | TGCAGCGCCATGACTAGCGGGGGGCCCAGGGTCCTAGATACGCAGTATTTT | CSAMTSGGPRVLDTQYF
- | TRBJ2-7 | TRBV6-6 | - | TGTGCCAGCAGTTACTCGGACGGGGGTGACTACGAGCAGTACTTC | CASSYSDGGDYEQYF
- | TRBJ2-7 | TRBV6-5 | - | TGTGCCAGCAGTTACGCCGGGATTTCGGACTACGAGCAGTACTTC | CASSYAGISDYEQYF
- | TRBJ2-1 | TRBV25-1 | TRBD2 | TGTGCCAGCAGTGAAACGGGTGTAGCGGGCAATGAGCAGTTCTTC | CASSETGVAGNEQFF
- | TRBJ2-2 | TRBV11-3 | TRBD2 | TGTGCCAGCAGCTTAAGCCGACTAGCGGGGGGGATGCTGTTTTTT | CASSLSRLAGGMLFF
- | TRBJ2-7 | TRBV7-2 | - | TGTGCCAGCAGCGGAGGACAGCTGCAGTACTTC | CASSGGQLQYF
- | TRBJ1-1 | TRBV4-3 | TRBD1 | TGCGCCAGCAGCCAAGAGCCTACCGGGACAGAGAACACTGAAGCTTTCTTT | CASSQEPTGTENTEAFF
- | TRBJ2-3 | TRBV2 | TRBD2 | TGTGCCAGTCTGCGGGGGGGGAGCACAGATACGCAGTATTTT | CASLRGGSTDTQYF
- | TRBJ2-7 | TRBV2 | - | TGTGCCAGCAGTGAGGAAGGGTTTGAGCAGTACTTC | CASSEEGFEQYF
- | TRBJ2-6 | TRBV4-1 | - | TGCGCCAGCAGCCAAGGCGAGGGCGCTGGGGCCAACGTCCTGACTTTC | CASSQGEGAGANVLTF
- | TRBJ2-3 | TRBV9 | TRBD2 | TGTGCCAGCAGCGTAGAGCCTAGCGGGGGTAGCACAGATACGCAGTATTTT | CASSVEPSGGSTDTQYF
- | TRBJ1-2 | TRBV25-1 | - | TGTGCCAGCAGTGAATATGGACAAAACTATGGCTACACCTTC | CASSEYGQNYGYTF